This entry lists 32 T cell receptor beta chains sequenced from one sample in a study of T cells after somatic rescue of genetic block. Generated by immunoSEQ multiplex PCR, the TCRdb table keeps only in-frame clones and is missing some. This table holds more than 14,000 clones, around 70% found once. The specimen sequenced was peripheral blood mononuclear cells (PBMCs). The source is a boy aged 5-17 years.

This clone turned up a few times. V gene TRBV18 combines with J gene TRBJ2-7; 7 nucleotides line up with TRBD2. Germline V lookup: CDR1 KGHSH, CDR2 LQKENI. This CDR3 has 15 residues. After removal of 2 bases from V and 3 bases from J, the junction contained 7 bases not matched to a gene. The CDR3 DNA sequence: TGTGCCAGCTCACCAGGGTCTAGCGGAGGCTACGAGCAGTACTTC. Translation: CASSPGSSGGYEQYF.

The chain joins TRBV27 to TRBJ2-5; no reliable D call. Germline V CDR1 and CDR2: MNHEY, SMNVEV (reference sequence). The CDR3 consists of 12 residues. V shed 3 bases and J shed 5 bases, with 7 bases lying between them. The CDR3 sequence is CASSFHGETQYF. CDR3 coding DNA: TGTGCCAGCAGTTTCCATGGTGAGACCCAGTACTTC.

V usage is TRBV5-5 and J usage is TRBJ2-7; maybe TRBD1 (5 bases). Germline values: CDR1 SGHKS, CDR2 YYEKEE (reference sequence). This CDR3 contains 15 residues. With 0 bases removed from V and 5 bases from J, the gap between germline ends came to 15 bases. The CDR3 here is CASSLGGRLKNEQYF. As DNA, the CDR3 is TGTGCCAGCAGCTTGGGGGGCAGGCTCAAAAACGAGCAGTACTTC.

In its sample, this clone is medium-sized. This rearrangement joins TRBV6-5 to TRBJ2-7, with a weak D call TRBD2 (6 bases). This CDR3 has 15 amino acids. The V end lost 0 bases, the J end lost 0 bases, and 9 bases lay between the germline ends. Germline V lookup: CDR1 MNHEY, CDR2 SVGAGI. The CDR3 DNA follows: TGTGCCAGCAGTTACTCGTACGGGAGCTCCTACGAGCAGTACTTC. This encodes CASSYSYGSSYEQYF.

This rearrangement joins TRBV11-1 to TRBJ1-3; D uncertain. Between the trimmed V and J ends, which lost 1 base and 7 bases, there was a span of 11 bases. CDR3 length: 14 amino acids. Germline V gives CDR1 SGHAT, CDR2 FQDESV (reference sequence). In nucleotides, the CDR3 is TGTGCCAGCAGCTTAGGCCGGGCACGTAACACCATATATTTT. Its translation: CASSLGRARNTIYF.

J is TRBJ2-7 and V is TRBV30; 7 nucleotides align to TRBD2. V lost 0 bases and J lost 3; bases outside the gene matches: 5. The CDR3 runs 14 residues. CDR1 is GTSNPN and CDR2 is SVGIG in the germline V gene (reference sequence). The CDR3 protein is CAWSVVSSGYEQYF. CDR3 sequence (DNA): TGTGCCTGGAGTGTAGTTTCTAGCGGCTACGAGCAGTACTTC.

V usage is TRBV2 and J usage is TRBJ1-5; 7 bases agree with TRBD1. The CDR3 spans 15 residues. V lost 7 bases to trimming and J lost 1 base; unmatched junction nucleotides: 7. Germline assignment: CDR1 SNHLY and CDR2 FYNNEI. The CDR3 nucleotides read TGTGCCAGCAACCAGGACAGGTCGAGCAATCAGCCCCAGCATTTT. Translated, it gives CASNQDRSSNQPQHF.

The chain uses TRBV30 and TRBJ2-5; D possibly corresponds to TRBD1 (5 bases). Germline CDR1 GTSNPN, CDR2 SVGIG (reference sequence). Trimming pared 3 bases from V and 4 bases from J, leaving 9 bases between. This CDR3 region has 12 residues. The CDR3 bases are TGTGCCTGGAGAGGGGTGGGAGAGACCCAGTACTTC. It is translated as CAWRGVGETQYF.

The rearrangement links TRBV27 to TRBJ2-5; no definite D call. The J call may not be correct, given that the DNA end is closer to TRBJ2-7. The CDR3 runs 11 residues. In germline, CDR1 is MNHEY, CDR2 SMNVEV (reference sequence). The CDR3 sequence: CATRSLYEQYF. The CDR3 DNA sequence: TGTGCCACCCGATCCCTCTACGAGCAGTACTTC.

The chain is built from TRBV5-1 and TRBJ2-7, with 8 nucleotides matching TRBD1. The CDR3 runs to 12 residues. The V gene end was trimmed by 8 bases and the J gene end by 0 bases; junction bases not matched to a gene: 1. Germline V lookup: CDR1 SGHRS, CDR2 YFSETQ. The DNA for the CDR3 is TGCGCCAGTGGACAGGGCTCCTACGAGCAGTACTTC. Protein: CASGQGSYEQYF.

This clone showed up just once. The rearrangement uses TRBV4-1 and TRBJ2-7, with 10 nucleotides matching TRBD2. From germline, CDR1 is MGHRA and CDR2 YSYEKL. CDR3 size: 19 residues. After removal of 2 bases from V and 0 bases from J, the junction contained 13 bases not matched to a gene. The CDR3 nucleotides are TGCGCCAGCAGCCAACCTCCGGGACTAGCGCCTCAACGCTCCTACGAGCAGTACTTC. The encoded protein is CASSQPPGLAPQRSYEQYF.

V gene TRBV30 combines with J gene TRBJ2-5; D is unclear. CDR3 length: 12 residues. Trimming shortened V by 0 bases and J by 5 bases, and 7 bases separated the two germline ends. Germline CDR1 reads GTSNPN; CDR2 reads SVGIG (reference sequence). The CDR3 DNA reads TGTGCCTGGAGTGTAAACGGCGAGACCCAGTACTTC. Protein: CAWSVNGETQYF.

The chain carries TRBV6-6 and TRBJ2-7; D gene ambiguous. The CDR3 totals 13 residues. Germline V gene data show CDR1 as MNHNY and CDR2 as SVGAGI (reference sequence). The germline V and J ends were trimmed by 2 bases and 0 bases, with 5 bases remaining between them. In nucleotides, the CDR3 is TGTGCCAGCAGTTACAAAAGCTCCTACGAGCAGTACTTC. Amino acids: CASSYKSSYEQYF.

This chain links TRBV30 with TRBJ1-5, with a tentative D call TRBD1 (6 bases). There are 17 residues in the CDR3. Trimming removed 0 bases from V and 0 bases from J, with 15 bases in between. CDR1 GTSNPN and CDR2 SVGIG come from the germline V gene (reference sequence). The CDR3 protein is CAWSVVGRGGSNQPQHF. CDR3 bases: TGTGCCTGGAGTGTGGTGGGCAGGGGCGGTAGCAATCAGCCCCAGCATTTT.

The rearrangement uses TRBV11-2 and TRBJ2-7; D might be TRBD1 or TRBD2, each matching 5 bases. The CDR3 extends over 15 amino acids. The ends were cut back, 5 bases at V and 3 bases at J, with 17 bases in the middle. Germline CDR1 SGHAT, CDR2 FQNNGV. This CDR3 is CASSPPRGPHYEQYF. The CDR3 coding sequence is TGTGCCAGCAGCCCGCCGAGGGGCCCCCACTACGAGCAGTACTTC.

V is TRBV2 and J is TRBJ2-7; TRBD2 matches at 8 bases. Looked up from germline, CDR1 is SNHLY and CDR2 is FYNNEI. V lost 3 bases and J lost 2; bases outside the gene matches: 9. The CDR3 is 16 amino acids. The CDR3 DNA is TGTGCCAGCAGTGAGGGACTGCCGGGAGGGGCCTACGAGCAGTACTTC. Translating it yields CASSEGLPGGAYEQYF.

J is TRBJ2-5 and V is TRBV19, with no clear D. V shed 4 bases and J shed 5 bases, with 5 bases lying between them. This CDR3 region has 11 residues. Per germline, CDR1 LNHDA and CDR2 SQIVND (reference sequence). CDR3 in amino acids: CASSTRETQYF. CDR3 DNA: TGTGCCAGTAGTACCCGGGAGACCCAGTACTTC.

This chain connects TRBV6-5 to TRBJ2-7, with 7 bases aligning to TRBD1. The length of the CDR3 is 14 residues. With 6 bases clipped from V and 0 bases from J, the junction kept 5 bases outside the gene matches. Germline values: CDR1 MNHEY, CDR2 SVGAGI. The chain's CDR3 is CASRFAGGSYEQYF. CDR3 bases: TGTGCCAGCAGATTTGCAGGGGGCTCCTACGAGCAGTACTTC.

This chain connects TRBV19 to TRBJ2-1, with 10 bases identical to TRBD2. CDR1 LNHDA and CDR2 SQIVND come from the germline V gene (reference sequence). V gave up 5 bases and J gave up 5 bases; unmatched junction bases: 9. This CDR3 has 16 amino acids. CDR3 amino acids: CASSPSGTSAHNEQFF. DNA for the CDR3: TGTGCCAGTAGTCCCTCCGGGACTAGCGCCCACAATGAGCAGTTCTTC.

This clone has just one count. This rearrangement joins TRBV2 to TRBJ2-5; D call uncertain. Germline V gene lookup returns CDR1 SNHLY and CDR2 FYNNEI. The CDR3 extends over 14 amino acids. V was pared by 5 bases and J by 9 bases, with 19 bases between. The CDR3 is CASSNFRNPDPQYF. The DNA of the CDR3 is TGTGCCAGCAGTAATTTCCGTAATCCAGACCCCCAGTACTTC.

The chain uses TRBV5-1 and TRBJ2-7, with 8 bases aligning to TRBD1. The germline gives CDR1 SGHRS, CDR2 YFSETQ. The CDR3 spans 15 residues. The junction had 8 bases not matched to a gene; V was cut back by 3 bases and J by 3 bases. Here the CDR3 reads CASSSDRGPFYEQYF. The DNA for the CDR3 is TGCGCCAGCAGCTCCGACAGGGGACCCTTCTACGAGCAGTACTTC. The variable domain in full, with the rest retrieved from reference TRBV5-1 and TRBJ2-7, is KAGVTQTPRYLIKTRGQQVTLSCSPISGHRSVSWYQQTPGQGLQFLFEYFSETQRNKGNFPGRFSGRQFSNSRSEMNVSTLELGDSALYLCASSSDRGPFYEQYFGPGTRLTVT.

This clone was seen only a few times. V is TRBV18 and J is TRBJ2-7, with D possibly being TRBD1 (6 bases). This CDR3 spans 12 amino acids. V was cut by 4 bases and J by 7 bases, with 11 bases left in between. Germline V gene data show CDR1 as KGHSH and CDR2 as LQKENI. CDR3 sequence: CASSLGQSEQYF. CDR3 nucleotides: TGTGCCAGCTCACTCGGACAGTCAGAGCAGTACTTC.

This clone turned up a few times. This chain joins TRBV5-1 and TRBJ2-7; no reliable D call. Germline V gene lookup returns CDR1 SGHRS and CDR2 YFSETQ. This CDR3 has 13 residues. V was shortened by 3 bases and J by 3 bases, with 10 bases between the two germline ends. CDR3 bases: TGCGCCAGCAGCTCCGAATGGTTCTACGAGCAGTACTTC. Its translation: CASSSEWFYEQYF.

At least ten counts were recorded for this clone. The V and J genes are TRBV14 and TRBJ2-2; 7 bases line up with TRBD1. Germline CDR1 reads SGHDN; CDR2 reads FVKESK. The trim removed 3 bases at V and 1 base at J, leaving 8 bases unmatched. The CDR3 is 17 amino acids. This CDR3 reads CASSHGWNRGNTGELFF. The DNA for the CDR3 is TGTGCCAGCAGCCACGGGTGGAACAGGGGGAACACCGGGGAGCTGTTTTTT.

Only one count was recorded for this clone. The chain combines TRBV5-4 with TRBJ2-3; unclear D gene. Trimming pared 4 bases from V and 2 bases from J, leaving 8 bases between. The CDR3 runs to 13 residues. CDR1 is SGHNT, CDR2 YYREEE, per germline (reference sequence). CDR3 nucleotides: TGTGCCAGCAGCCTAAGATTCACAGATACGCAGTATTTT. It specifies CASSLRFTDTQYF.

The chain has TRBV9 and TRBJ2-3; D not resolved. Trimming pared 0 bases from V and 4 bases from J, leaving 12 bases between. CDR3 length: 15 amino acids. The V gene's germline CDR1 is SGDLS and CDR2 YYNGEE. CDR3 region: CASSVGHTGPDTQYF. The CDR3 bases are TGTGCCAGCAGCGTAGGGCATACTGGCCCAGATACGCAGTATTTT.

In its sample, this clone was seen once. The junction does not match germline at one end; this may be a read error. V is TRBV11-2 and J is TRBJ1-2; D unclear. The CDR3 is 14 residues long. Germline assignment: CDR1 SGHAT and CDR2 FQNNGV. CDR3 protein: CTSSLAGMNYGYTF. The CDR3 nucleotides are TGTACCAGCAGCTTAGCGGGAATGAACTATGGCTACACCTTC.

This chain joins TRBV5-4 and TRBJ2-7; 13 bases are shared with TRBD2. V shed 4 bases and J 2 bases; nucleotides not matched to a gene: 3. The CDR3 runs 15 residues. Germline assignment: CDR1 SGHNT and CDR2 YYREEE (reference sequence). DNA for the CDR3: TGTGCCAGCAGCGACGGACTAGCGGGAGCCTACGAGCAGTACTTC. This codes for CASSDGLAGAYEQYF. Variable domain in full (rest from reference TRBV5-4 and TRBJ2-7): ETGVTQSPTHLIKTRGQQVTLRCSSQSGHNTVSWYQQALGQGPQFIFQYYREEENGRGNFPPRFSGLQFPNYSSELNVNALELDDSALYLCASSDGLAGAYEQYFGPGTRLTVT.

The J gene is TRBJ2-1, the V gene TRBV29-1, with 14 bases fitting TRBD2. The CDR3 runs to 18 residues. Germline V lookup: CDR1 SQVTM, CDR2 ANQGSEA. Losses at the gene ends were 6 bases for V and 0 bases for J; bases not matched to a gene: 10. CDR3 loop: CSVPGTSGSLISYNEQFF. The CDR3, as DNA: TGCAGCGTACCAGGGACTAGCGGGAGCCTCATCTCCTACAATGAGCAGTTCTTC.

CDR3 sequence (DNA): TGTGCCAGCAGCTTACGTCCGGAACCCCCCCAGCATTTT. Translation: CASSLRPEPPQHF. The chain couples TRBV7-2 to TRBJ1-5; the D is unclear. Trimming left V 2 bases short and J 10 bases short, with 12 bases between. The CDR3 runs to 13 residues. CDR1 is SGHTA, CDR2 FQGNSA, per germline.

The CDR3 bases are TGTGCCAGCATCCCCGGGACAGGGGAGACCCAGTACTTC. This codes for CASIPGTGETQYF. V gene TRBV11-2 combines with J gene TRBJ2-5; 9 bases fit TRBD1. This CDR3 has 13 residues. The germline V gene has CDR1 SGHAT and CDR2 FQNNGV. V was pared by 7 bases and J by 5 bases, with 5 bases of the junction left unmatched.

J is TRBJ1-5 and V is TRBV6-1, with D uncertain. This CDR3 is built from 17 residues. V was shortened by 2 bases and J by 3 bases, with 17 bases between the two germline ends. Germline CDR1 is MNHNS and CDR2 is SASEGT. The CDR3 region has the DNA TGTGCCAGCAGTGAACAGCTTCCCACTTTATTCAATCAGCCCCAGCATTTT. Translated: CASSEQLPTLFNQPQHF.